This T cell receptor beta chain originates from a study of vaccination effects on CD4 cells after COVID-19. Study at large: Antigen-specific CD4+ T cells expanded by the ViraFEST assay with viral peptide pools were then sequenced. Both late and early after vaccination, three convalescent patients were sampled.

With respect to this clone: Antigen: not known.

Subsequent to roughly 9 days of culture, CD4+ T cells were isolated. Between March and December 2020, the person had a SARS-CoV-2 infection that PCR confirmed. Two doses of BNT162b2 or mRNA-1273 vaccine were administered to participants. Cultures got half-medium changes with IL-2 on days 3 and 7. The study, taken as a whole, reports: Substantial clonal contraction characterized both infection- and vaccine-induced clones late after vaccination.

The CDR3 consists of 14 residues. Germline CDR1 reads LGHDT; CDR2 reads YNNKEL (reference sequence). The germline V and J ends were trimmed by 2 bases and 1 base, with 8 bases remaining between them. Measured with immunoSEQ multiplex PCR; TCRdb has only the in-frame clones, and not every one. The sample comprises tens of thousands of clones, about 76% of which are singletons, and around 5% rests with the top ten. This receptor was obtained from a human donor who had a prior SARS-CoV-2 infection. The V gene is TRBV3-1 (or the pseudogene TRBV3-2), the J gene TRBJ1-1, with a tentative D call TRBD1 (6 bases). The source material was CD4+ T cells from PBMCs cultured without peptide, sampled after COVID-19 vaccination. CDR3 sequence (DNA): TGTGCCAGCAGCCAATCGGACAGGAACACTGAAGCTTTCTTT. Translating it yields CASSQSDRNTEAFF.